The text below deals with one T cell receptor (beta chain). At one end the junction does not follow the germline gene, possibly because of a read error. This sample is part of a study of blood T cell repertoires in COVID-19. Across the study: Sources were T cells, B-cell-depleted T cells, or PBMCs; the material itself was cDNA or gDNA.

Seattle's enrolled individuals joined amid active infection and were then monitored longitudinally. CDR3 size: 14 residues. Germline CDR1 is SGHRS and CDR2 is YFSETQ. Produced via immunoSEQ multiplex PCR; TCRdb's table is partial and in-frame only. The table has 300,000 to 400,000 clones, approximately 88% seen once. The rearrangement links TRBV5-1 to TRBJ1-1; D is uncertain. What was sequenced was peripheral blood. The sequence derives from a man under 40 with COVID-19, enrolled during active disease. CDR3 nucleotide sequence: TGCGCCAGCAGCTTGGTTGACACCCTGGCCAGTATGCCCTTT. Amino acid sequence: CASSLVDTLASMPF.